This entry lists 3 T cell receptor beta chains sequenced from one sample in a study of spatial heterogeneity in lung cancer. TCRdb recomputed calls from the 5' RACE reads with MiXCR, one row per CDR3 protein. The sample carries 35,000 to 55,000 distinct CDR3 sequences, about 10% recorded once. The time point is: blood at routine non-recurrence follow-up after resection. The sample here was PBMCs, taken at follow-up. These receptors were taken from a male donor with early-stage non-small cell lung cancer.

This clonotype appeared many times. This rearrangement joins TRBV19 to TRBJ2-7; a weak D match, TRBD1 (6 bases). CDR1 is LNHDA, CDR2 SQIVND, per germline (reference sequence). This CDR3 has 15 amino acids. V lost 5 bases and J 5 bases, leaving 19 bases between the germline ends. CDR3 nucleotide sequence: TGTGCCAGTAGTGCCCGACAGGTTCTCAAGGACGAGCAGTACTTC. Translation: CASSARQVLKDEQYF. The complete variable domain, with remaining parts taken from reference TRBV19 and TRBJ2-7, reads DGGITQSPKYLFRKEGQNVTLSCEQNLNHDAMYWYRQDPGQGLRLIYYSQIVNDFQKGDIAEGYSVSREKKESFPLTVTSAQKNPTAFYLCASSARQVLKDEQYFGPGTRLTVT.

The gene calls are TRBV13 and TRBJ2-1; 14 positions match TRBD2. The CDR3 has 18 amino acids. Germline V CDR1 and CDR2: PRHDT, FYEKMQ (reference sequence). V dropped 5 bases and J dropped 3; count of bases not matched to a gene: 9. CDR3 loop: CASSPTSGRALSYNEQFF. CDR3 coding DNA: TGTGCCAGCAGCCCGACTAGCGGGAGGGCCCTCAGCTACAATGAGCAGTTCTTC.

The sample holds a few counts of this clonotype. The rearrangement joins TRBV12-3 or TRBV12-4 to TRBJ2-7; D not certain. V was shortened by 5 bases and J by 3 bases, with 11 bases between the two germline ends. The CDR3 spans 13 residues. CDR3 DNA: TGTGCCAGCAGTCTACGACAATTCTACGAGCAGTACTTC. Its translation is CASSLRQFYEQYF.